The source of this T cell receptor (beta chain) is a study of OX40 agonist ivuxolimab in advanced cancers. Whole-study context: Ivuxolimab, an agonist antibody against OX40 (CD134), was given to patients. Study outcomes and limitations: Specificity for antigen went undetermined in the expanded peripheral T cells.

Trimming stripped 7 bases from V and 0 bases from J, with 18 bases between. The germline gives CDR1 LNHDA, CDR2 SQIVND (reference sequence). The CDR3 is 16 amino acids. Profiling relied on immunoSEQ multiplex PCR, and the TCRdb table lists in-frame clones only, not all of them. The profile covers tens of thousands of clones, with 89% appearing a single time and more than 15% taken by the ten largest. Details on this clone: Its antigen is not known.

The source was CD4+ or CD8+ T cells sorted from blood, collected in a trial of the OX40 agonist ivuxolimab. The chain links TRBV19 to TRBJ1-2; possible D gene TRBD1, 5 bases. The clonotype was recovered from an adult with an advanced solid tumor such as melanoma, head and neck, liver or kidney cancer. CDR3 in amino acids: CASKPRGGGSNYGYTF. CDR3 sequence (DNA): TGTGCCAGTAAGCCCCGGGGGGGTGGATCTAACTATGGCTACACCTTC. Variable domain in full (rest from reference TRBV19 and TRBJ1-2): DGGITQSPKYLFRKEGQNVTLSCEQNLNHDAMYWYRQDPGQGLRLIYYSQIVNDFQKGDIAEGYSVSREKKESFPLTVTSAQKNPTAFYLCASKPRGGGSNYGYTFGSGTRLTVV.